This T cell receptor beta chain was retrieved from a study of cytomegalovirus exposure and HLA in healthy donors. The study, taken as a whole, reports: It emerged from a later analysis that several of the most significant clusters appeared to be linked to common viral pathogens. An analysis was carried out at a later point. It showed that HLA-associated TCR beta chains were more clonally expanded than equally common non-associated chains.

The PCR employed 60 Vbeta primers together with 13 Jbeta primers. Method: immunoSEQ multiplex PCR; TCRdb's copy keeps in-frame clones and lacks some. Seen here are 77,000 or so clones, over 70% observed once, and the top ten hold 7% to 7.5%. Points on this clone: Its antigen is not known.

Nominal health characterized the donors when sampled, though unrecorded immune exposures were likely. This sequence originates from a middle-aged woman in good health and CMV-seronegative. Sequencing input: PBMCs.

The CDR3 loop reads CASSYRGGYNEQFF. In DNA form, the CDR3 reads TGTGCCAGCAGTTACAGGGGTGGGTACAATGAGCAGTTCTTC. V and J are TRBV27 and TRBJ2-1; 7 positions agree with TRBD1. Germline trimming cut 4 bases from V and 4 bases from J; bases unmatched to any gene: 4. The CDR3 has 14 residues. Germline-derived CDR1 and CDR2 are MNHEY and SMNVEV (reference sequence).